This is a list of T cell receptor beta chains from one sample in a study of cytomegalovirus exposure and HLA in healthy donors. TCRdb keeps only in-frame clones here, not all; method: immunoSEQ multiplex PCR. The sample holds 95,000 to 110,000 clones; roughly 77% are singletons and the top ten take around 10%. Specimen: PBMCs. These receptors were taken from a woman younger than 30 in good health and CMV-seropositive. CDR3s include the opening cysteine and the closing phenylalanine or tryptophan.

v_gene	j_gene	CDR3aa
TRBV19	TRBJ2-7	CASSIESRVPYEQYF
TRBV5-1	TRBJ1-1	CASSPNRGGTEAFF
TRBV7-2	TRBJ1-4	CASSPYRGRGFNEKLFF
TRBV11-2	TRBJ1-1	CASSLTGFTEAFF
TRBV2	TRBJ1-6	CASGKGMENSPLHF
TRBV6-5	TRBJ2-1	CASKDRGRYNEQFF
TRBV12-5	TRBJ2-5	CASGLGDSRETQYF
TRBV28	TRBJ1-2	CASSSHDRGSGYTF
TRBV5-5	TRBJ1-6	CASSLYSPLHF
TRBV28	TRBJ2-3	CASSPGTEDTDTQYF
TRBV19	TRBJ1-5	CASSISFAGTLGQPQHF
TRBV7-9	TRBJ2-1	CASSPERLASNEQFF
TRBV11-2	TRBJ2-7	CASSRQGFGSYEQYF
TRBV5-1	TRBJ2-5	CASSLAWGGETQYF
TRBV30	TRBJ1-4	CAWSGRGVEKLFF
TRBV4-1	TRBJ1-5	CASSQLPTGFNQPQHF
TRBV30	TRBJ2-1	CAWSGTSGSFYEQFF
TRBV2	TRBJ2-1	CASSRQGSHEQFF
TRBV6-5	TRBJ2-4	CASSYSTSSAKNIQYF
TRBV10-3	TRBJ2-7	CAITPNPPGAAYEQYF
TRBV19	TRBJ1-6	CASTRNEGSPLHF
TRBV5-1	TRBJ2-3	CASRTGTITDTQYF